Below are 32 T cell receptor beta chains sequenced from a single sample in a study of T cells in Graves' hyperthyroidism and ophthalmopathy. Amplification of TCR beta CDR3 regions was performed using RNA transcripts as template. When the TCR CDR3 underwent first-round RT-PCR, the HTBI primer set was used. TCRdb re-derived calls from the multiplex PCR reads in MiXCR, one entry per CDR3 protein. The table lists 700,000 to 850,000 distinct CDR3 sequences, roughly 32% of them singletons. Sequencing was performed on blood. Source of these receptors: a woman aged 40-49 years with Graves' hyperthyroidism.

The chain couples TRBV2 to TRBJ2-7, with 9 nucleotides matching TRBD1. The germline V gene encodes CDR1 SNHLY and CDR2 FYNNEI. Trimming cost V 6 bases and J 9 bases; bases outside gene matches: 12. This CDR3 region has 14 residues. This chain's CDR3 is CASSHGTGSGRQYF. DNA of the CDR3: TGTGCCAGCAGCCACGGGACAGGGAGTGGACGGCAGTACTTC.

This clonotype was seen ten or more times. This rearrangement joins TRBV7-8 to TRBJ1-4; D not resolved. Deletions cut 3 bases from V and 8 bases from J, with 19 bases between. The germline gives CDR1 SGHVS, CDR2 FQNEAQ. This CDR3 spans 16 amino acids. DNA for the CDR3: TGTGCCAGCAGCTTTACTCCTGTGCCGGGAGGGGAAAAACTGTTTTTT. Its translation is CASSFTPVPGGEKLFF. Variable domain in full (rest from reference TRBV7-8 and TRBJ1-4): GAGVSQSPRYKVAKRGQDVALRCDPISGHVSLFWYQQALGQGPEFLTYFQNEAQLDKSGLPSDRFFAERPEGSVSTLKIQRTQQEDSAVYLCASSFTPVPGGEKLFFGSGTQLSVL.

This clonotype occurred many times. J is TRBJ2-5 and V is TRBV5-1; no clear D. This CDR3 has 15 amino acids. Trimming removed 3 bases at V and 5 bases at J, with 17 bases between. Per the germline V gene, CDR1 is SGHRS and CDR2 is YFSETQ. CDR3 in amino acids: CASSWTPTGGETQYF. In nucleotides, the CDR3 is TGCGCCAGCAGCTGGACCCCTACTGGTGGGGAGACCCAGTACTTC.

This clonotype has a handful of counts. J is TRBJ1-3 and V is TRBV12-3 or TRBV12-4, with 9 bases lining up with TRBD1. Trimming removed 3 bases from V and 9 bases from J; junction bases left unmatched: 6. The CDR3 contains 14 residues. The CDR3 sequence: CASSFTGGAATIYF. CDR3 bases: TGTGCCAGCAGTTTTACAGGGGGCGCAGCCACCATATATTTT.

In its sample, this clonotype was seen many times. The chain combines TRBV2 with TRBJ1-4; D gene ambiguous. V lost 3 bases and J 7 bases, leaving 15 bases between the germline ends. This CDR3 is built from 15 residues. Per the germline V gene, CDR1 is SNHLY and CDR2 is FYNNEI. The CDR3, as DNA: TGTGCCAGCAGTGAGAATTTTTCCCTAGGTGAAAAACTGTTTTTT. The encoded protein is CASSENFSLGEKLFF.

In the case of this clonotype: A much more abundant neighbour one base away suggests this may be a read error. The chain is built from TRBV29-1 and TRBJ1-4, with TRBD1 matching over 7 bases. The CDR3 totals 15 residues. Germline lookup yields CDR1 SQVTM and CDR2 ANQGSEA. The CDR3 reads CSVVFSQGQNGKLFF. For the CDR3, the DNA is TGCAGCGTTGTATTCTCGCAGGGACAGAATGGAAAACTGTTTTTT.

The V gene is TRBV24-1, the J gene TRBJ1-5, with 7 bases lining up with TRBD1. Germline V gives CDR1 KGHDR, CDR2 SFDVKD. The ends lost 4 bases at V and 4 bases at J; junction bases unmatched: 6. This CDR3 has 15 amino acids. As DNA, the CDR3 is TGTGCCACCAGTGAGTCAACAGGGGTTAATCAGCCCCAGCATTTT. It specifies CATSESTGVNQPQHF.

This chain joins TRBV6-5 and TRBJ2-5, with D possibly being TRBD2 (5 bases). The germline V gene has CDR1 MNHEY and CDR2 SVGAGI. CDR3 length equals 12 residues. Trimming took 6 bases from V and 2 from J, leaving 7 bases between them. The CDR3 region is CASRRLQETQYF. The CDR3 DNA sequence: TGTGCCAGCAGGAGACTACAAGAGACCCAGTACTTC.

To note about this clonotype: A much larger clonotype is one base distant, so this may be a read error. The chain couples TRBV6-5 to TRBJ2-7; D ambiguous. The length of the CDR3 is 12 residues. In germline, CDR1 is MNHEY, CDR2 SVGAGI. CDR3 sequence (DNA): TGTGCCATCAGTTACGTCCGGTACGAGCAGTACTTC. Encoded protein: CAISYVRYEQYF.

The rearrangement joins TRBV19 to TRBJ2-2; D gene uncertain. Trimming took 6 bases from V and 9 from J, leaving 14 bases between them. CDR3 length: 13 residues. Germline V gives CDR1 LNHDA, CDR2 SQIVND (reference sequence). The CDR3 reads CASSYSYSWELFF. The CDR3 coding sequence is TGTGCCAGTAGCTATAGTTACAGTTGGGAGCTGTTTTTT.

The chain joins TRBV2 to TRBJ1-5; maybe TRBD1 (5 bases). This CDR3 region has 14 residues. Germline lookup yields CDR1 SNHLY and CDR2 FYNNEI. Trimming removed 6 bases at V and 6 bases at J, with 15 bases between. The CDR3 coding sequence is TGTGCCAGCAGCTCGGGACGGGGTTTTCAGCCCCAGCATTTT. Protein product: CASSSGRGFQPQHF.

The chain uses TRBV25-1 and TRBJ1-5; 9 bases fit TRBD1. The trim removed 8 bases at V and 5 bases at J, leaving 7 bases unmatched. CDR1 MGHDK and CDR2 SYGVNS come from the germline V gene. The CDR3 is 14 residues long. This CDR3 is CASGGQGAHQPQHF. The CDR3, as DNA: TGTGCCAGCGGGGGACAGGGCGCCCATCAGCCCCAGCATTTT.

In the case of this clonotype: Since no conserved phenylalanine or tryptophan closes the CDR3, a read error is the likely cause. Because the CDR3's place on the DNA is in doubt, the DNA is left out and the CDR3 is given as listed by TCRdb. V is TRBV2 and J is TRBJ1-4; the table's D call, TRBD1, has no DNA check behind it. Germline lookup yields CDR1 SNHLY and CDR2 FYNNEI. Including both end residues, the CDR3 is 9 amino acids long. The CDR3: CASSDAPVT.

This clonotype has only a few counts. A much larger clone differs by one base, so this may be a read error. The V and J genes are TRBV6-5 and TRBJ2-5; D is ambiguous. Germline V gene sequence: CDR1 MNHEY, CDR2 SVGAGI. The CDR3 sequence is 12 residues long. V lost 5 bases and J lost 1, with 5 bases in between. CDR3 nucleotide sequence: TGTGCCAGCAGTACCCGCCAAGAGACCCAGTACTTC. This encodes CASSTRQETQYF.

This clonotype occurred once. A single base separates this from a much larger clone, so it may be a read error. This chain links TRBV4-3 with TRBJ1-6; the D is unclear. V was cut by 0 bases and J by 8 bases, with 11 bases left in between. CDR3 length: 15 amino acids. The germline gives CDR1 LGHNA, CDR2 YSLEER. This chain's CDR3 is CASSQDEASHSPLHF. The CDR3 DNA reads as TGCGCCAGCAGCCAAGATGAGGCGTCTCATTCACCCCTCCACTTT.

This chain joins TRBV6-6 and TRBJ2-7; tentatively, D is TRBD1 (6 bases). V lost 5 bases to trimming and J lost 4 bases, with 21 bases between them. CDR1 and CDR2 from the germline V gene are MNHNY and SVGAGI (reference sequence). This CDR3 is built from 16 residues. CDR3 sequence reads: CASSEMYRELRYEQYF. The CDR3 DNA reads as TGTGCCAGCAGTGAAATGTACAGGGAACTTCGGTACGAGCAGTACTTC.

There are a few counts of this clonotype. The chain's CDR3 is CASSGDQVSLHF. The CDR3 DNA is TGTGCCAGCAGCGGGGACCAGGTATCCCTCCACTTT. The V call is TRBV2, the J call TRBJ1-6; D might be TRBD1 (5 bases). CDR1 is SNHLY and CDR2 is FYNNEI in the germline V gene. Trimming removed 6 bases from V and 14 bases from J, with 14 bases in between. The CDR3 length is 12 residues.

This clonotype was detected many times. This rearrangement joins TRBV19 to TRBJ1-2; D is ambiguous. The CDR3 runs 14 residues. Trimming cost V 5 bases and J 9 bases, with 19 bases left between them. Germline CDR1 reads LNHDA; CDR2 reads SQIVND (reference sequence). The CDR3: CASSSPGRTDSYTF. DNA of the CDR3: TGTGCCAGTAGTTCCCCAGGCAGGACCGATAGCTACACCTTC.

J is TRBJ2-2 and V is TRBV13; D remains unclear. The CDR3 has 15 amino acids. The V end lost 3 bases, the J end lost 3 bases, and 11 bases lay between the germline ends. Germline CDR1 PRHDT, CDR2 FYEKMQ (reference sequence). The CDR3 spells CASSFRRRYTGELFF. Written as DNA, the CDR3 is TGTGCCAGCAGCTTTCGCAGACGGTACACCGGGGAGCTGTTTTTT.

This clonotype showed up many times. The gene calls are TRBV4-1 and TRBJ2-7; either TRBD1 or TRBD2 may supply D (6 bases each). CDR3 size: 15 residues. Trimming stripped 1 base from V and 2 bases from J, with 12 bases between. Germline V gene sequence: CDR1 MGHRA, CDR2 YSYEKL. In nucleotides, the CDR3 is TGCGCCAGCAGCCAAGGAGGAGGGGGAGCCTACGAGCAGTACTTC. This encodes CASSQGGGGAYEQYF.

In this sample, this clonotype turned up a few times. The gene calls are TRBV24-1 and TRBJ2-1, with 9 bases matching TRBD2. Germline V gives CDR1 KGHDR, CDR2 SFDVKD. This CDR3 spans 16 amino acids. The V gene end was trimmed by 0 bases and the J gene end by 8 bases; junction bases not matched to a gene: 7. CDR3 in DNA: TGTGCCACCAGTGATTTGCGGGGTAGCGGGAGTTATGAGCAGTTCTTC. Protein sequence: CATSDLRGSGSYEQFF.

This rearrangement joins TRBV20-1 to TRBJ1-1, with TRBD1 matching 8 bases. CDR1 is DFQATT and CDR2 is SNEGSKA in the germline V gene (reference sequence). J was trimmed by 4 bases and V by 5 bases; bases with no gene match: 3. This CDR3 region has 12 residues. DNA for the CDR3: TGCAGTGCTTACACAGGGGGCACTGAAGCTTTCTTT. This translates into CSAYTGGTEAFF.

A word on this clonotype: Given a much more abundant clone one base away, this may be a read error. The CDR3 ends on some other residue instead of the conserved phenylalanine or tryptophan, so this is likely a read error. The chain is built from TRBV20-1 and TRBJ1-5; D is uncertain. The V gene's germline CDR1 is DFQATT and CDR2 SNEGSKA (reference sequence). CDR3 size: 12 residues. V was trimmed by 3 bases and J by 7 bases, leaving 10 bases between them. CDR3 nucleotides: TGCAGTGCTAGGGGAGGGTCCCAGCCCCAGCATCTT. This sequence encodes CSARGGSQPQHL.

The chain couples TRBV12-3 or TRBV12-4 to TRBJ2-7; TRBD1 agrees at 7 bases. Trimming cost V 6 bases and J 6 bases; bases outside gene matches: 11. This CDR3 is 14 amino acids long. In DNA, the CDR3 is TGTGCCAGCAGCGCATCCGGACAGGCCTCCGAGCAGTACTTC. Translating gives CASSASGQASEQYF.

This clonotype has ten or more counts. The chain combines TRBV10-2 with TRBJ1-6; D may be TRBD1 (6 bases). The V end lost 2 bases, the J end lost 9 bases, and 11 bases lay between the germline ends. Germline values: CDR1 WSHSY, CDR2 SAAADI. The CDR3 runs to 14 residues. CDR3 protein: CASSEGGGGSPLHF. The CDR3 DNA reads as TGCGCCAGCAGTGAGGGGGGGGGCGGTTCACCCCTCCACTTT.

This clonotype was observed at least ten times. This CDR3 reads CAIGDRNIPYEQYF. CDR3 DNA: TGTGCCATCGGAGATCGGAACATACCTTACGAGCAGTACTTC. The chain has TRBV10-3 and TRBJ2-7; D is unresolved. The germline gives CDR1 ENHRY, CDR2 SYGVKD. CDR3 length: 14 residues. The V end was cut by 8 bases, the J end by 4 bases, with 18 bases between.

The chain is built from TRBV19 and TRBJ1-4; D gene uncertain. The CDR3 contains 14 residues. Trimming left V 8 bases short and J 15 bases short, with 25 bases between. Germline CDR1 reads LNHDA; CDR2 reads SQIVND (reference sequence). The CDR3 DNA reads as TGTGCCAGTGGTCCTGACGGATTAATGAGAAGATTGTTTTTT. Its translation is CASGPDGLMRRLFF.

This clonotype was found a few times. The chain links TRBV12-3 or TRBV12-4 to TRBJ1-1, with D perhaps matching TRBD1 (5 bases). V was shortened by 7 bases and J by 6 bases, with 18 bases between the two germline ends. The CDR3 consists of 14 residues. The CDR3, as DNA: TGTGCCAGCACTCAGACAGACCTTTATGCTGAAGCTTTCTTT. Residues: CASTQTDLYAEAFF.

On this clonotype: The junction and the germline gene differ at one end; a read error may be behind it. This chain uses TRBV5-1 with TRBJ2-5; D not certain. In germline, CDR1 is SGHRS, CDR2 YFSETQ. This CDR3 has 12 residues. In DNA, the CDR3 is TGCGCCAGCAGCTCATCTCTGGAGACCCAGCACTTC. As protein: CASSSSLETQHF.

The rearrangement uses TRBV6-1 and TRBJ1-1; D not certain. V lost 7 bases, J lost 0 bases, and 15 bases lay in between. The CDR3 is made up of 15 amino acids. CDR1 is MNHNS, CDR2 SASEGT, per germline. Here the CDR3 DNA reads TGTGCCAGCAAGACCATCTCGCCCGTGAACACTGAAGCTTTCTTT. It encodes CASKTISPVNTEAFF.

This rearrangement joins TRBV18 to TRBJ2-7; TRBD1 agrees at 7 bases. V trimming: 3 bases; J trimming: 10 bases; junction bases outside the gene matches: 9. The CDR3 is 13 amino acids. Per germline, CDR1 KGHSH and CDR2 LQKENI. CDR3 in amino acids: CASSPDREKPQYF. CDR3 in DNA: TGTGCCAGCTCACCCGACAGGGAGAAGCCCCAGTACTTC.

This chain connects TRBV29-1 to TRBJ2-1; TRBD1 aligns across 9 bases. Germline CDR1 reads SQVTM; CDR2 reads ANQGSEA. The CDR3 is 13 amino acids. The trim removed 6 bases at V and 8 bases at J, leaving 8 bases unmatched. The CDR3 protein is CSVTGGVRDEQFF. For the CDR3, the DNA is TGCAGCGTAACAGGGGGCGTTAGGGATGAGCAGTTCTTC.